This T cell receptor beta chain was identified during a study of a mutant IDH1 vaccine in newly diagnosed glioma. Study-wide context: Investigators started vaccination 4-6 weeks after radiotherapy alone, or with temozolomide cycles.

This clone has a handful of counts. As yet, its antigen is unknown. Clones were read by immunoSEQ multiplex PCR, and TCRdb kept only the in-frame ones, dropping some. Of 69,000 or so clones in the sample, around 86% are singletons; the top ten hold approximately 2%. Time point in this sample: week 35, safety follow-up. Each dose delivered 300 ug of mutant IDH1 20-mer peptide subcutaneously with imiquimod. CDR1 SGHNT and CDR2 YYREEE come from the germline V gene (reference sequence). V was trimmed by 0 bases and J by 14 bases, leaving 20 bases between them. The CDR3 sequence is 14 residues long. The TCR sequence derives from a man aged 25 to 45 with glioma. The specimen was PBMCs, collected from a glioma patient whose treatment included an IDH1 peptide vaccine. This chain joins TRBV5-4 and TRBJ1-1, with D possibly TRBD1 on 5 matching bases. The CDR3 DNA reads as TGTGCCAGCAGCTTGGTGTACGGGGGGGACCGGCTATTCTTT. It codes for CASSLVYGGDRLFF.